Each of the 31 T cell receptor beta chains below was sequenced from the same sample in a study of Tregs in tolerant kidney transplant recipients. Clones were read by immunoSEQ multiplex PCR, and TCRdb kept only the in-frame ones, dropping some. The sample has about 46,000 clones; about 90% are singletons. The source material was Tregs from blood. The source of these receptors is a human donor in good health.

V and J are TRBV7-9 and TRBJ1-1, with a possible D match to TRBD1 (5 bases). Germline V gene lookup returns CDR1 SEHNR and CDR2 FQNEAQ (reference sequence). V dropped 6 bases and J dropped 1 base, with 15 bases sitting between them. There are 15 residues in the CDR3. This CDR3 reads CASSFGGGTNTEAFF. In DNA, the CDR3 is TGTGCCAGCAGTTTCGGTGGGGGAACGAACACTGAAGCTTTCTTT.

The rearrangement uses TRBV7-3 and TRBJ1-3; D perhaps matches TRBD1 (5 bases). The V and J ends lost 3 bases and 3 bases respectively, with 6 bases between them. Per the germline V gene, CDR1 is SGHTA and CDR2 is FQGTGA. This CDR3 comprises 13 residues. CDR3 sequence: CASSLGVGNTIYF. The CDR3 region has the DNA TGTGCCAGCAGCTTGGGGGTTGGAAACACCATATATTTT.

V is TRBV7-6 and J is TRBJ2-5, with 10 bases aligning to TRBD2. The CDR3 sequence is 16 residues long. Per the germline V gene, CDR1 is SGHVS and CDR2 is FNYEAQ. The V gene end was trimmed by 3 bases and the J gene end by 5 bases; junction bases not matched to a gene: 9. The CDR3 sequence is CASSFPKLAGRETQYF. CDR3 DNA: TGTGCCAGCAGCTTCCCCAAACTAGCGGGGAGGGAGACCCAGTACTTC.

The chain combines TRBV7-9 with TRBJ2-7; D possibly corresponds to TRBD2 (5 bases). Germline lookup yields CDR1 SEHNR and CDR2 FQNEAQ (reference sequence). This CDR3 contains 15 residues. Trimming took off 7 bases at V and 0 bases at J, with 16 bases between the two ends. CDR3 protein: CASTTALAHSYEQYF. The DNA of the CDR3 is TGTGCCAGCACCACCGCCCTAGCTCACTCCTACGAGCAGTACTTC.

This CDR3 is CASSLVRSSDTTGELFF. CDR3 nucleotide sequence: TGTGCCAGCAGCTTGGTTAGGTCATCCGACACCACCGGGGAGCTGTTTTTT. The V gene is TRBV5-4, the J gene TRBJ2-2; D remains ambiguous. Germline CDR1 reads SGHNT; CDR2 reads YYREEE (reference sequence). This CDR3 region has 17 residues. The V end was cut by 0 bases, the J end by 4 bases, with 16 bases between.

V usage is TRBV7-9 and J usage is TRBJ2-7, with D possibly being TRBD2 (5 bases). The CDR3 has 12 residues. V lost 1 base, J lost 6 bases, and 7 bases lay in between. The germline V gene has CDR1 SEHNR and CDR2 FQNEAQ (reference sequence). The DNA of the CDR3 is TGTGCCAGCAGCTTAGAGGGAGCCGAGCAGTACTTC. Its translation: CASSLEGAEQYF.

V and J are TRBV2 and TRBJ1-1; a weak D match, TRBD1 (5 bases). The V end was cut by 4 bases, the J end by 4 bases, with 10 bases between. The CDR3 has 13 amino acids. Germline loops: CDR1 SNHLY, CDR2 FYNNEI. CDR3 sequence: CASSARGITEAFF. The CDR3 DNA reads TGTGCCAGCAGTGCGAGGGGAATCACTGAAGCTTTCTTT.

The chain uses TRBV4-1 and TRBJ2-1; TRBD1 aligns across 9 bases. CDR3 size: 12 residues. CDR1 and CDR2 (germline): MGHRA, YSYEKL. J was trimmed by 15 bases and V by 3 bases; bases with no gene match: 6. The CDR3 loop reads CASSHDRGVPFF. CDR3 bases: TGCGCCAGCAGCCATGACAGGGGGGTTCCGTTCTTC.

This clone has just one count. This chain connects TRBV10-1 to TRBJ2-3; 7 bases map to TRBD1. The V gene's germline CDR1 is WNHNN and CDR2 SYGVQD (reference sequence). The ends lost 6 bases at V and 0 bases at J; junction bases unmatched: 6. CDR3 length: 15 residues. CDR3 sequence reads: CASSPTGFSTDTQYF. In DNA, the CDR3 is TGCGCCAGCAGCCCGACAGGGTTTAGCACAGATACGCAGTATTTT.

The chain joins TRBV6-5 to TRBJ1-2; 7 nucleotides agree with TRBD1. The CDR3 has 16 residues. The V gene's germline CDR1 is MNHEY and CDR2 SVGAGI. V dropped 2 bases and J dropped 1; count of bases not matched to a gene: 7. The CDR3: CASSYRGTDLNYGYTF. CDR3 DNA: TGTGCCAGCAGTTACCGGGGGACAGACCTTAACTATGGCTACACCTTC.

The V and J genes are TRBV6-1 and TRBJ1-2, with D possibly being TRBD1 (6 bases). V gave up 4 bases and J gave up 7 bases, with 16 bases separating them. The CDR3 loop spans 14 amino acids. Germline CDR1 and CDR2: MNHNS and SASEGT. CDR3 sequence reads: CASSAQGRPSGYTF. CDR3 nucleotides: TGTGCCAGCAGTGCACAGGGCCGTCCGAGTGGCTACACCTTC.

J is TRBJ2-4 and V is TRBV29-1; D is unclear. The CDR3 sequence is 13 residues long. Germline V CDR1 and CDR2: SQVTM, ANQGSEA. The V and J ends lost 2 bases and 6 bases respectively, with 11 bases between them. CDR3 sequence reads: CSVETPLRNIQYF. In DNA form, the CDR3 reads TGCAGCGTTGAAACGCCTTTGAGAAACATTCAGTACTTC.

The genes are TRBV7-2 and TRBJ1-5; D is possibly TRBD1 (5 bases). Deletions cut 5 bases from V and 10 bases from J, with 21 bases between. Germline V CDR1 and CDR2: SGHTA, FQGNSA. The CDR3 consists of 15 residues. The CDR3 spells CASSTNAAVGVPQHF. In nucleotides, the CDR3 is TGTGCCAGCAGCACCAACGCGGCCGTGGGGGTACCCCAGCATTTT.

As concerns this clone: At one end, the junction sequence differs from germline, possibly due to a read error. The gene calls are TRBV5-6 and TRBJ2-7, with D perhaps given as TRBD1 or TRBD2 (5 bases each). Germline V lookup: CDR1 SGHDT, CDR2 YYEEEE. The CDR3 extends over 14 amino acids. CDR3 sequence (DNA): TGTTCCAGCAGCTTGGGACGGAACTCCTACGAGCAGTACTTC. Its translation: CSSSLGRNSYEQYF.

This chain joins TRBV30 and TRBJ1-5, with no clear D. CDR1 is GTSNPN and CDR2 is SVGIG in the germline V gene (reference sequence). CDR3 length: 16 residues. Trimming shortened V by 3 bases and J by 3 bases, and 18 bases separated the two germline ends. The CDR3 nucleotides read TGTGCCTGGAGCCCCCCTGGCTTTCGGCCCAATCAGCCCCAGCATTTT. It encodes CAWSPPGFRPNQPQHF.

V usage is TRBV7-9 and J usage is TRBJ2-2, with 9 bases that match TRBD2. There are 16 residues in the CDR3. The V and J ends lost 1 base and 1 base, in that order; junction bases with no gene match: 1. In germline, CDR1 is SEHNR, CDR2 FQNEAQ (reference sequence). The CDR3 nucleotides are TGTGCCAGCAGCTTAGGAGCGGGAGGGAACACCGGGGAGCTGTTTTTT. It is translated as CASSLGAGGNTGELFF.

The rearrangement links TRBV6-5 to TRBJ2-1; 10 positions agree with TRBD1. The junction had 8 bases not matched to a gene; V was cut back by 8 bases and J by 7 bases. CDR3 length: 14 residues. Germline V gene data show CDR1 as MNHEY and CDR2 as SVGAGI. CDR3 sequence: CASAEDRGSNEQFF. The CDR3 DNA sequence: TGTGCCAGCGCCGAGGACAGGGGGTCAAATGAGCAGTTCTTC.

V gene TRBV7-9 combines with J gene TRBJ1-5; the D is unclear. This CDR3 has 12 amino acids. CDR1 SEHNR and CDR2 FQNEAQ come from the germline V gene (reference sequence). The V and J ends lost 1 base and 5 bases respectively, with 3 bases between them. The CDR3 DNA follows: TGTGCCAGCAGCTTAGATTATCAGCCCCAGCATTTT. Residues: CASSLDYQPQHF.

The genes are TRBV6-1 and TRBJ1-1; possibly TRBD1 for D (5 bases). V was cut by 2 bases and J by 3 bases, with 13 bases left in between. Per germline, CDR1 MNHNS and CDR2 SASEGT. The CDR3 spans 15 residues. CDR3 sequence: CASSEIGWGHTEAFF. The CDR3 DNA is TGTGCCAGCAGTGAAATTGGTTGGGGCCACACTGAAGCTTTCTTT.

This chain joins TRBV18 and TRBJ1-1; possible D gene TRBD1, 5 bases. This CDR3 has 15 amino acids. V shed 6 bases and J shed 1 base, with 15 bases lying between them. From germline, CDR1 is KGHSH and CDR2 LQKENI. The CDR3 sequence: CASSRWGGWNTEAFF. The DNA for the CDR3 is TGTGCCAGCTCGCGGTGGGGGGGGTGGAACACTGAAGCTTTCTTT.

V is TRBV5-6 and J is TRBJ2-4; no definite D call. The germline CDR1 and CDR2 sequences are SGHDT and YYEEEE. The CDR3 loop spans 14 amino acids. Deletions cut 1 base from V and 0 bases from J, with 5 bases between. CDR3: CASSLIVAKNIQYF. The DNA of the CDR3 is TGTGCCAGCAGCTTGATAGTAGCCAAAAACATTCAGTACTTC.

The chain couples TRBV25-1 to TRBJ1-1; the D gene is possibly TRBD1 (5 bases). Trimming took off 4 bases at V and 1 base at J, with 7 bases between the two ends. Germline CDR1 is MGHDK and CDR2 is SYGVNS. This CDR3 is built from 13 residues. The CDR3 is CASSVGGNTEAFF. The CDR3, as DNA: TGTGCCAGCAGTGTCGGGGGGAACACTGAAGCTTTCTTT.

The gene calls are TRBV6-1 and TRBJ1-1; unclear D gene. V gave up 1 base and J gave up 3 bases, with 3 bases separating them. CDR3 length equals 12 residues. The germline V gene has CDR1 MNHNS and CDR2 SASEGT. The DNA of the CDR3 is TGTGCCAGCAGTGAAGGTTACACTGAAGCTTTCTTT. This translates into CASSEGYTEAFF.

This clone was detected a few times. This chain links TRBV7-3 with TRBJ2-3; D is uncertain. V was cut by 0 bases and J by 3 bases, with 4 bases left in between. Germline V gene lookup returns CDR1 SGHTA and CDR2 FQGTGA. This CDR3 comprises 13 residues. CDR3 bases: TGTGCCAGCAGCTTAACAGGGACAGATACGCAGTATTTT. Translating gives CASSLTGTDTQYF.

Here the CDR3 reads CASSPGTNREAFF. For the CDR3, the DNA is TGCGCCAGCAGCCCAGGGACGAATCGTGAAGCTTTCTTT. The genes are TRBV5-1 and TRBJ1-1; D may be TRBD1 (5 bases). The CDR3 is made up of 13 amino acids. Deletions cut 4 bases from V and 7 bases from J, with 14 bases between. Germline values: CDR1 SGHRS, CDR2 YFSETQ.

CDR3 protein: CASSLGQGSGRMNTEAFF. The CDR3 DNA reads as TGCGCCAGCAGCCTCGGACAGGGGAGCGGCCGAATGAACACTGAAGCTTTCTTT. V and J are TRBV23-1 and TRBJ1-1; TRBD1 matches at 9 bases. TRBV23-1 qualifies as an ORF whose function is uncertain. The V gene end was trimmed by 6 bases and the J gene end by 0 bases; junction bases not matched to a gene: 14. This CDR3 has 18 amino acids.

V usage is TRBV2 and J usage is TRBJ2-5, with a tentative D call TRBD2 (5 bases). Trimming removed 4 bases from V and 7 bases from J, with 10 bases in between. The CDR3 runs to 12 residues. Per the germline V gene, CDR1 is SNHLY and CDR2 is FYNNEI. As DNA, the CDR3 is TGTGCCAGCAGTGTGAGCGGCCCGACCCAGTACTTC. Translating it yields CASSVSGPTQYF.

The CDR3, as DNA: TGCGCCAGCAGCATCGGGGACAGGGTTGGCTATGGCTACACCTTC. Translated: CASSIGDRVGYGYTF. The V gene is TRBV5-1, the J gene TRBJ1-2, with TRBD1 matching over 9 bases. V dropped 4 bases and J dropped 4; count of bases not matched to a gene: 8. CDR1 SGHRS and CDR2 YFSETQ come from the germline V gene. The CDR3 covers 15 residues.

The V call is TRBV20-1, the J call TRBJ2-7, with D maybe TRBD2 (5 bases). The germline CDR1 and CDR2 sequences are DFQATT and SNEGSKA (reference sequence). V lost 3 bases, J lost 3 bases, and 6 bases lay in between. The CDR3 runs to 11 residues. The CDR3 region is CSASRGYEQYF. In DNA form, the CDR3 reads TGCAGTGCTAGTCGGGGCTACGAGCAGTACTTC.

The chain links TRBV5-4 to TRBJ2-1; D is possibly TRBD2 (6 bases). The germline V gene encodes CDR1 SGHNT and CDR2 YYREEE (reference sequence). This CDR3 has 15 amino acids. Deletions cut 0 bases from V and 2 bases from J, with 9 bases between. In DNA form, the CDR3 reads TGTGCCAGCAGCTTGGCCGGGAGAGCCTACAATGAGCAGTTCTTC. Protein sequence: CASSLAGRAYNEQFF.

This clone is a singleton in its sample. This sequence joins TRBV15 and TRBJ1-5, with 11 nucleotides matching TRBD1. The V gene end was trimmed by 2 bases and the J gene end by 5 bases; junction bases not matched to a gene: 5. The CDR3 has 16 amino acids. Germline V gene lookup returns CDR1 LNHNV and CDR2 YYDKDF (reference sequence). CDR3 in DNA: TGTGCCACCAGCAGACTCGGACAGGGGGCGCATCAGCCCCAGCATTTT. This encodes CATSRLGQGAHQPQHF.